This TCR beta chain was captured by sequencing in a study of cytomegalovirus exposure and HLA in healthy donors. Study-level information: There were a few hundred genotyped donors. Of these, 75% to 85% fell in the genetic ancestry cluster associated with self-reported Caucasian donors.

CDR1 is LNHDA and CDR2 is SQIVND in the germline V gene (reference sequence). With V trimmed by 4 bases and J by 3 bases, 8 bases remained unmatched. The length of the CDR3 is 15 residues. Study-wide points: The later analysis indicated that the majority of CMV-associated TCR beta chains appeared HLA-restricted. In a later analysis, across HLA loci, associated TCR counts were highest for DRB1, lowest for HLA-C. Rarity held for most TCR sequences, but there were some public TCRs that occurred in many donors.

This clone was counted once. What it binds is unknown. Primers included in the PCR were 60 Vbeta and 13 Jbeta primers. Profiled with immunoSEQ multiplex PCR; TCRdb holds only in-frame clones, not every one. In the table there are about 200,000 clones, 65% to 80% of which are singletons. Input material: PBMCs. The chain uses TRBV19 and TRBJ2-7; 8 positions match TRBD1. The sequence came from a man aged 45-60 years in good health and CMV-seronegative. The CDR3 sequence is CASSKLQGDRYEQYF. The CDR3 region has the DNA TGTGCCAGTAGTAAACTACAGGGGGACCGCTACGAGCAGTACTTC.